The TCR delta chain described here comes from a study of Vδ1+ human thymocytes. Study observations and caveats: Highly polyclonal TRG and TRD repertoires with Gaussian CDR3 length distributions appeared in thymus.

The template was reverse-transcribed extracted RNA. CDR3 amplicons came from multiplex PCR with pooled V-gene forward and constant-region reverse primers. TCRdb fed the multiplex PCR reads to CATT. The sample lists about 50,000 delta-chain clones, approximately 15% seen once, with about 0.38% in the top ten. From germline, CDR1 is TSWWSYY and CDR2 QGS. With 1 base removed from V and 4 bases from J, the gap between germline ends came to 13 bases. The length of the CDR3 is 15 residues. A few counts support this clone. The antigen remains unidentified. J is TRDJ1 and V is TRDV1; maybe TRDD3 (6 bases). The sample comprised Vdelta1+ gamma-delta thymocytes from the thymus. Subset noted: FACS-sorted CD3+ TCRalphabeta- TCRVdelta1+ TCRVdelta2- thymocytes. The sequence derives from a girl under two years old who had congenital heart surgery. For the CDR3, the DNA is TGTGCTCTTGGGGAACATGGGATAAGGGACGATAAACTCATCTTT. Translated, it gives CALGEHGIRDDKLIF.